These 32 T cell receptor beta chains originate from one sample sequenced in a study of tumor and adjacent non-tumor tissue in lung cancer. This sample's RNA came from whole unsorted tissue. This non-tumor lung sample came from over 3 cm beyond the tumor edge. The library came from three nested PCR rounds adapted from ARM-PCR protocols. TCRdb reprocessed the multiplex PCR reads with MiXCR, giving one entry per CDR3 protein. The sample has approximately 53,000 distinct CDR3 sequences; about 79% are singletons. Sequenced input: distant non-tumor lung tissue. These receptors were taken from a woman aged 55-69 years with non-small cell lung cancer.

The chain employs TRBV20-1 and TRBJ1-2; possibly TRBD1 for D (5 bases). This CDR3 is built from 13 residues. Trimming removed 3 bases at V and 4 bases at J, with 12 bases between. The germline CDR1 and CDR2 sequences are DFQATT and SNEGSKA (reference sequence). The CDR3 DNA follows: TGCAGTGCTAGTGAGGGGAACTGCTATGGCTACACCTTC. It is translated as CSASEGNCYGYTF.

Only a few counts were recorded for this clonotype. CDR3 sequence reads: CSVKRTLHNEQFF. In DNA, the CDR3 is TGCAGCGTAAAGCGGACACTTCACAATGAGCAGTTCTTC. V and J are TRBV29-1 and TRBJ2-1, with D possibly being TRBD1 or TRBD2 (5 bases each). This CDR3 spans 13 amino acids. CDR1 is SQVTM and CDR2 is ANQGSEA in the germline V gene. V was pared by 6 bases and J by 5 bases, with 14 bases between.

Of note for this clonotype: Since the CDR3 does not end with the conserved phenylalanine or tryptophan, this likely comes from a read error. The DNA is omitted, as the CDR3 cannot be located on it reliably, and the CDR3 follows TCRdb's listing. CDR3 protein: CASGLGQIEASI. The chain has TRBV11-3 and TRBJ1-1; the D segment call TRBD1 is taken from the table without a DNA check. CDR1 and CDR2 (germline): SGHNT, YENEEA. Termini included, the CDR3 measures 12 amino acids.

Worth noting for this clonotype: The junction differs from germline at one of its ends, possibly a read error. V is TRBV30 and J is TRBJ2-3, with TRBD2 matching 14 bases. The CDR3 spans 18 residues. Germline V CDR1 and CDR2: GTSNPN, SVGIG (reference sequence). CDR3 residues: CVWRTTPGLAGGIDMQYF. The CDR3 DNA follows: TGTGTCTGGCGGACAACCCCAGGACTAGCGGGAGGAATAGATATGCAATATTTT.

This clonotype was seen a few times. One junction end disagrees with the germline gene, perhaps due to a read error. V and J are TRBV6-2 or TRBV6-3 and TRBJ2-7; either TRBD1 or TRBD2 may fit D (5 bases each). This CDR3 is built from 16 residues. CDR1 MNHEY and CDR2 SVGEGT come from the germline V gene. The CDR3: CASSYLAPGPKYEQYF. CDR3 nucleotides: TGTGCAAGCAGTTATCTAGCACCGGGACCAAAATACGAGCAGTACTTC.

Remarks on this clonotype: The junction does not match germline at one end; this may be a read error. The genes are TRBV4-1 and TRBJ1-1; D is unclear. Germline V gene sequence: CDR1 MGHRA, CDR2 YSYEKL. The CDR3 runs 13 residues. The CDR3, as DNA: TGTGCCAGCAGCCAAGGGAGATATACTGAAGCTTTCTTT. Its translation: CASSQGRYTEAFF.

Notes on this clonotype: At one end, the junction sequence differs from germline, possibly due to a read error. The chain carries TRBV6-2 or TRBV6-3 and TRBJ2-3; D uncertain. This CDR3 spans 15 amino acids. Per germline, CDR1 MNHEY and CDR2 SVGEGT. The CDR3, as DNA: TGTGCAAGCAGTTACTCGGAGCAGCTAACAGATACGCAGTATTTT. Residues: CASSYSEQLTDTQYF.

The chain uses TRBV12-3 or TRBV12-4 and TRBJ1-1, with D possibly being TRBD1 (5 bases). Trimming took off 8 bases at V and 10 bases at J, with 17 bases between the two ends. The CDR3 contains 12 residues. The CDR3 sequence: CASSDLGEVAFF. The CDR3 DNA sequence: TGTGCCAGCTCCGACTTGGGGGAGGTAGCTTTCTTT.

As for this clonotype: An end of the junction differs from the germline gene, which may be a read error. DNA for the CDR3: TGTACCAGCAGTCCCCCGGGTGGGCAGACCTCTATGAACACTGAAGCTTTCTTT. This translates into CTSSPPGGQTSMNTEAFF. This rearrangement joins TRBV12-3 or TRBV12-4 to TRBJ1-1; no clear D gene. The CDR3 is 18 amino acids.

The chain couples TRBV29-1 to TRBJ2-7; possibly TRBD2 for D (6 bases). Trimming pared 6 bases from V and 2 bases from J, leaving 14 bases between. The CDR3 is 13 amino acids. Per the germline V gene, CDR1 is SQVTM and CDR2 is ANQGSEA. The CDR3 sequence: CSVAETRTYEQYF. CDR3 nucleotide sequence: TGCAGCGTAGCCGAGACTAGGACCTACGAGCAGTACTTC.

Worth noting for this clonotype: One end of the junction does not line up with germline, which may come from a read error. The chain recombines TRBV5-6 with TRBJ2-3; 8 nucleotides align to TRBD1. Germline CDR1 and CDR2: SGHDT and YYEEEE. The CDR3 loop spans 14 amino acids. The CDR3 DNA is TGTGCCAGCAGCCTCGGACAGGGTGGAGATACTCAGTATTTT. Translated: CASSLGQGGDTQYF.

For this clonotype: A much larger clone differs by one base, so this may be a read error. The rearrangement uses TRBV20-1 and TRBJ1-6; tentatively, D is TRBD1 (5 bases). This CDR3 spans 13 amino acids. The V and J ends lost 1 base and 6 bases respectively, with 7 bases between them. Germline V gene sequence: CDR1 DFQATT, CDR2 SNEGSKA (reference sequence). CDR3 bases: TGCAGTGCTAGAGGACAGTGTAATTCACCCCTCCACTTT. Protein: CSARGQCNSPLHF.

In this sample, this clonotype turned up once. A read error may produce the germline difference seen at one junction end. This rearrangement joins TRBV11-2 to TRBJ2-7, with 11 nucleotides matching TRBD2. The germline V gene encodes CDR1 SGHAT and CDR2 FQNNGV. The CDR3 totals 15 residues. The CDR3 nucleotides read TGTGCAAGCAGCTACGGGACTAGCGGAAGCTACGTGCAGTACTTC. Its translation: CASSYGTSGSYVQYF.

To note about this clonotype: A single base separates this from a much larger clone, so it may be a read error. The CDR3 does not end in the conserved phenylalanine or tryptophan, so this is likely a read error. The chain recombines TRBV5-6 with TRBJ2-1, with TRBD2 as a possible D gene (5 bases). This CDR3 has 15 residues. The germline V gene has CDR1 SGHDT and CDR2 YYEEEE. Trimming removed 0 bases from V and 8 bases from J, with 15 bases in between. CDR3 sequence reads: CASSLERGSRDEQFL. The CDR3 bases are TGTGCCAGCAGCTTGGAACGGGGTTCAAGGGATGAGCAGTTCTTA.

The gene calls are TRBV4-3 and TRBJ2-7, with D perhaps TRBD2 (6 bases). Germline CDR1 and CDR2: LGHNA and YSLEER. V lost 1 base and J 2 bases, leaving 18 bases between the germline ends. The CDR3 has 17 amino acids. CDR3 sequence (DNA): TGCGCCAGCAGCCAAGGGAACCGGGGGAGGCTTACCTACGAGCAGTACTTC. Translated: CASSQGNRGRLTYEQYF.

As concerns this clonotype: One end of the junction is discordant with germline, which a read error may explain. The V call is TRBV6-5, the J call TRBJ2-5; 7 nucleotides align to TRBD1. This CDR3 has 14 residues. The germline gives CDR1 MNHEY, CDR2 SVGAGI. CDR3 nucleotides: TGTGCCAACAATCGACAGGGCGATGAAGAGACCCAGTATTTC. It specifies CANNRQGDEETQYF.

As concerns this clonotype: With a much larger clone just one base away, this may be a read error. The chain uses TRBV7-9 and TRBJ2-7; D is unclear. The CDR3 totals 17 residues. In germline, CDR1 is SEHNR, CDR2 FQNEAQ (reference sequence). The CDR3 loop reads CASSLDWWGKSSYKQYF. In DNA, the CDR3 is TGTGCCAGCAGCTTAGATTGGTGGGGTAAGAGCTCCTACAAGCAGTACTTC.

As for this clonotype: Here the CDR3 omits its conserved ending phenylalanine or tryptophan, so a read error is the likely source. This chain uses TRBV11-2 with TRBJ1-1; 10 positions agree with TRBD1. Germline-derived CDR1 and CDR2 are SGHAT and FQNNGV. The CDR3 is 16 amino acids. The CDR3 DNA follows: TGTGCCAGCAGATCAGGGGACAGGGGCATGAACACCGAAGCTTTCTCT. This gives the protein CASRSGDRGMNTEAFS.

A note on this clonotype: A much larger clonotype is one base distant, so this may be a read error. This CDR3 is CSARDSGRVKSYNEQFF. CDR3 DNA: TGCAGTGCTAGGGATAGCGGGAGGGTCAAATCCTACAATGAGCAGTTCTTC. The genes are TRBV20-1 and TRBJ2-1, with TRBD2 identical over 11 bases. Germline-derived CDR1 and CDR2 are DFQATT and SNEGSKA (reference sequence). J was trimmed by 1 base and V by 3 bases; bases with no gene match: 8. This CDR3 is built from 17 residues.

This clonotype was counted only a few times. This CDR3 is missing its conserved last phenylalanine or tryptophan, likely due to a read error. The V call is TRBV6-5, the J call TRBJ2-3; a possible D gene is TRBD1 (5 bases). Germline V gene lookup returns CDR1 MNHEY and CDR2 SVGAGI. Trimming removed 7 bases from V and 6 bases from J, with 14 bases in between. The CDR3 totals 13 residues. CDR3 loop: CASKNRFTDTQYS. CDR3 nucleotides: TGTGCCAGCAAGAACAGGTTCACTGATACGCAGTATTCT.

A note on this clonotype: This clone may be a read error of a much larger clone one base away. This chain uses TRBV5-1 with TRBJ2-2; a weak D match, TRBD2 (5 bases). Per germline, CDR1 SGHRS and CDR2 YFSETQ. The CDR3 extends over 13 amino acids. CDR3 region: CATNEGNTGELSF. In DNA, the CDR3 is TGCGCCACCAACGAAGGGAACACCGGGGAGCTGTCTTTT.

Concerning this clonotype: A junction boundary mismatches the germline segment, possibly from a read error. V gene TRBV29-1 combines with J gene TRBJ1-2; D call uncertain. Germline values: CDR1 SQVTM, CDR2 ANQGSEA. The length of the CDR3 is 14 residues. CDR3 DNA: TGCAGCATTGATATGGCCAGCCTGGGGTCCGGCTACACCTTC. Its translation: CSIDMASLGSGYTF.

Comments on this clonotype: Lacking the conserved final phenylalanine or tryptophan, this CDR3 likely reflects a read error. J is TRBJ1-4 and V is TRBV28; 8 positions agree with TRBD1. The length of the CDR3 is 18 residues. The trim removed 1 base at V and 0 bases at J, leaving 7 bases unmatched. Germline lookup yields CDR1 MDHEN and CDR2 SYDVKM. In DNA form, the CDR3 reads TGTGCCAGCAGTTTATCGACCGGGACAGGAGCAACTAATGAAAAACTGTTTTCT. It yields the protein CASSLSTGTGATNEKLFS.

Concerning this clonotype: Just one base apart from a much larger clone, this may be a read error. The V and J genes are TRBV28 and TRBJ1-1; 7 nucleotides line up with TRBD1. Germline V gene data show CDR1 as MDHEN and CDR2 as SYDVKM. The CDR3 spans 12 residues. The J segment lost 10 bases and the V segment lost 4 bases, leaving 6 bases of the junction unmatched. CDR3: CASSSGDSGAFF. The CDR3 DNA sequence: TGTGCCAGCAGTTCCGGGGACAGTGGAGCTTTCTTT.

The chain couples TRBV6-5 to TRBJ1-6; D perhaps matches TRBD1 (6 bases). The ends were cut back, 5 bases at V and 15 bases at J, with 23 bases in the middle. The CDR3 is 15 amino acids. Germline V CDR1 and CDR2: MNHEY, SVGAGI. CDR3 DNA: TGTGCCAGCAGTCCTCGGACAGACTTACAGGCTCTCCTCCACTTT. Its protein product is CASSPRTDLQALLHF.

In DNA, the CDR3 is TGTGCCAGCAGTTACTCAGGACAGGGAAGGCAGCCCCAGTATTTT. This translates into CASSYSGQGRQPQYF. J is TRBJ1-5 and V is TRBV6-2 or TRBV6-3; TRBD1 matches 8 bases. Near its end, the DNA agrees better with TRBJ2-3, so the J call may be wrong. The CDR3 is made up of 15 amino acids. Germline V gene lookup returns CDR1 MNHEY and CDR2 SVGEGT.

This clonotype was recorded only once. The chain couples TRBV11-3 to TRBJ2-7, with TRBD2 identical over 7 bases. This CDR3 is 13 amino acids long. Looked up from germline, CDR1 is SGHNT and CDR2 is YENEEA. V trimming: 5 bases; J trimming: 11 bases; junction bases outside the gene matches: 12. The CDR3 region is CASSPRLALEKYF. CDR3 DNA: TGTGCCAGCAGCCCGCGACTAGCTCTTGAGAAGTACTTC.

Remarks on this clonotype: One end of the junction fails to match germline, which may point to a read error. This chain joins TRBV6-1 and TRBJ2-6, with D perhaps given as TRBD1 or TRBD2 (5 bases each). Germline loops: CDR1 MNHNS, CDR2 SASEGT. The CDR3 runs to 15 residues. The chain's CDR3 is CATSIEGSGANVLTF. The CDR3 DNA is TGTGCCACCAGTATCGAGGGGTCAGGGGCCAACGTCCTGACTTTC.

Turning to this clonotype: An end of the junction differs from the germline gene, which may be a read error. The V gene is TRBV6-1, the J gene TRBJ1-5; a possible D gene is TRBD1 (6 bases). Germline V gene lookup returns CDR1 MNHNS and CDR2 SASEGT. The CDR3 extends over 17 amino acids. DNA of the CDR3: TGTGCCAGCAGACCCCAAGGGGGAGGATTCGACAATCAGCCCCAACATTTT. It yields the protein CASRPQGGGFDNQPQHF.

With respect to this clonotype: Relative to the germline gene, one junction end is altered; a read error may explain this. The chain recombines TRBV28 with TRBJ2-4, with D perhaps TRBD2 (5 bases). The germline V gene has CDR1 MDHEN and CDR2 SYDVKM. This CDR3 has 17 residues. Here the CDR3 reads CASSLPDYGIAKDIEYF. The CDR3 DNA follows: TGTGCCAGCAGTTTACCCGACTATGGAATAGCCAAAGACATTGAGTACTTC.

This clonotype was recorded only once. V is TRBV4-1 and J is TRBJ2-2; D tentatively reads TRBD1 or TRBD2 (5 bases each). V dropped 5 bases and J dropped 9 bases, with 16 bases sitting between them. The germline CDR1 and CDR2 sequences are MGHRA and YSYEKL. The CDR3 is 14 residues long. The CDR3: CASSKPLGTRELFF. The CDR3 region has the DNA TGCGCCAGCAGCAAGCCTCTAGGGACCAGGGAGCTGTTTTTT.

The genes are TRBV5-4 and TRBJ2-5; D possibly corresponds to TRBD1 (5 bases). The end of the DNA is better explained by TRBJ2-1, so the J call may be wrong. The CDR3 has 14 amino acids. Germline V CDR1 and CDR2: SGHNT, YYREEE (reference sequence). The CDR3, as DNA: TGTGCCAGCAGCTTGGTGCAGGGCCAAGACACCCAGTTCTTC. Protein product: CASSLVQGQDTQFF.